This T cell receptor (beta chain) was obtained from a study of PD-1 blockade in classical Hodgkin lymphoma. Study observations and caveats: TCR diversity in CD4+, not CD8+, cells rose significantly by C4D1. Newly diagnosed patients were reported to exhibit reduced baseline TCR diversity relative to healthy donors.

Autologous stem cell transplantation was followed by relapse in every patient, and brentuximab vedotin exposure varied. Complete response, partial response or progressive disease constituted the best responses recorded. The CDR3 is 12 residues long. CDR1 is KGHSH and CDR2 is LQKENI in the germline V gene. V was trimmed by 3 bases and J by 0 bases, leaving 2 bases between them. Sequencing used immunoSEQ multiplex PCR; TCRdb keeps in-frame clones, though not all of them. The sample holds around 19,000 clones, around 69% seen once. Points on this clone: Its antigen is not known.

The rearrangement joins TRBV18 to TRBJ2-5; D not resolved. This clonotype originated in a human donor with classical Hodgkin lymphoma. The sample in question was peripheral blood mononuclear cells (PBMCs), obtained before the second cycle of nivolumab. CDR3 coding DNA: TGTGCCAGCTCACCCAACCAAGAGACCCAGTACTTC. It codes for CASSPNQETQYF. The full variable domain, completed using reference TRBV18 and TRBJ2-5, is NAGVMQNPRHLVRRRGQEARLRCSPMKGHSHVYWYRQLPEEGLKFMVYLQKENIIDESGMPKERFSAEFPKEGPSILRIQQVVRGDSAAYFCASSPNQETQYFGPGTRLLVL.